These 9 T cell receptor beta chains share one sample of origin, sequenced in a study of siplizumab effects on memory and regulatory T cells. Sequenced by immunoSEQ multiplex PCR; TCRdb stores in-frame clones only, minus some. The sample shows 100,000 or so clones, 94% of them seen only once. Sample: Tregs sorted from blood. The origin of the receptors is a human donor in good health.

The chain carries TRBV7-2 and TRBJ2-7; TRBD2 is a possible D gene (6 bases). The CDR3 is 15 amino acids. Germline loops: CDR1 SGHTA, CDR2 FQGNSA. Trimming removed 6 bases from V and 2 bases from J, with 17 bases in between. In nucleotides, the CDR3 is TGTGCCAGCAGGCAGCCGGGACTGTTAGCCTACGAGCAGTACTTC. It translates to CASRQPGLLAYEQYF.

The V gene is TRBV5-1, the J gene TRBJ2-7, with TRBD1 matching 9 bases. The V segment lost 7 bases and the J segment 7 bases; nucleotides outside the gene matches: 9. The CDR3 has 13 residues. Germline CDR1 and CDR2: SGHRS and YFSETQ. Here the CDR3 DNA reads TGCGCCAGCTCCGGGACAGGGAGGGTGGAGCAGTACTTC. Amino acid sequence: CASSGTGRVEQYF. The whole variable domain, filled in from reference TRBV5-1 and TRBJ2-7, reads KAGVTQTPRYLIKTRGQQVTLSCSPISGHRSVSWYQQTPGQGLQFLFEYFSETQRNKGNFPGRFSGRQFSNSRSEMNVSTLELGDSALYLCASSGTGRVEQYFGPGTRLTVT.

The chain links TRBV10-2 to TRBJ2-7; D uncertain. This CDR3 comprises 11 residues. V was clipped by 10 bases and J by 4 bases, with 11 bases between them. The germline CDR1 and CDR2 sequences are WSHSY and SAAADI. The CDR3 sequence: CATEIGYEQYF. The CDR3 nucleotides read TGCGCCACCGAAATAGGTTACGAGCAGTACTTC.

The V and J genes are TRBV19 and TRBJ2-1, with 8 bases aligning to TRBD1. Germline V lookup: CDR1 LNHDA, CDR2 SQIVND (reference sequence). Germline trimming cut 3 bases from V and 5 bases from J; bases unmatched to any gene: 18. The CDR3 contains 19 residues. DNA of the CDR3: TGTGCCAGTAGTATTGCCCCAGGGGGCAATTCCCATTCCGACAATGAGCAGTTCTTC. Translating gives CASSIAPGGNSHSDNEQFF.

The rearrangement uses TRBV14 and TRBJ2-5; weak D call: TRBD2 (6 bases). Germline V lookup: CDR1 SGHDN, CDR2 FVKESK. Between the trimmed V and J ends, which lost 2 bases and 7 bases, there was a span of 17 bases. The CDR3 length is 15 residues. CDR3 sequence reads: CASSQNLEGRGTQYF. CDR3 nucleotide sequence: TGTGCCAGCAGCCAAAATCTGGAGGGGCGCGGGACCCAGTACTTC.

J is TRBJ1-4 and V is TRBV28, with TRBD1 matching over 10 bases. The germline V gene has CDR1 MDHEN and CDR2 SYDVKM. The CDR3 extends over 19 amino acids. J gave up 10 bases and V 5 bases, and 22 bases lay outside the gene matches. The CDR3 protein is CASSLPGTGALGARGKLFF. The DNA of the CDR3 is TGTGCCAGCAGTCTCCCCGGGACAGGGGCCCTAGGGGCAAGGGGAAAACTGTTTTTT.

The chain carries TRBV30 and TRBJ2-7; 8 bases line up with TRBD2. Trimming at V came to 1 base and at J to 4 bases, leaving 3 bases not matched to a gene. Germline V gives CDR1 GTSNPN, CDR2 SVGIG (reference sequence). The CDR3 totals 13 residues. CDR3: CAWSAGREYEQYF. Here the CDR3 DNA reads TGTGCCTGGAGTGCCGGGAGGGAGTACGAGCAGTACTTC.

The chain recombines TRBV5-4 with TRBJ2-1; D may match TRBD1 or TRBD2 (5 bases each). V shed 6 bases and J shed 1 base, with 11 bases lying between them. This CDR3 has 14 amino acids. Germline CDR1 reads SGHNT; CDR2 reads YYREEE (reference sequence). The CDR3 loop reads CASIERGSYNEQFF. The CDR3 region has the DNA TGTGCCAGCATTGAGAGGGGTTCCTACAATGAGCAGTTCTTC.

The J gene is TRBJ1-6, the V gene TRBV14; D is possibly TRBD1 (5 bases). The CDR3 covers 14 residues. Germline V gene data show CDR1 as SGHDN and CDR2 as FVKESK. The ends were cut back, 1 base at V and 10 bases at J, with 11 bases in the middle. The CDR3 is CASSQVGRGSPLHF. The DNA for the CDR3 is TGTGCCAGCAGCCAAGTGGGACGTGGATCACCCCTCCACTTT.